Described below is a single T cell receptor (beta chain) sequence and its context. Its antigen is not identified. Clones were sequenced by immunoSEQ multiplex PCR, and TCRdb holds only the in-frame ones, with some missing. The sample comprises more than 40,000 clones, around 91% of which are singletons, and over 9.5% rests with the top ten. V shed 1 base and J shed 6 bases, with 13 bases lying between them. CDR1 SGHVS and CDR2 FNYEAQ come from the germline V gene. CDR3 size: 14 residues. These data are taken from a study of OX40 agonist ivuxolimab in advanced cancers. Background on the study: Every patient in dose escalation had hepatocellular carcinoma, melanoma, renal cell or head and neck cancer.

Whole-study results and caveats: Among expanded peripheral T cells, antigen specificity went undetermined. The study found among the lowest clonal expansion in partial responders at 0.1-3.0 mg/kg. Clonal expansion from baseline to week 6 occurred in both CD4+ and CD8+ T cells.

This TCR came from an adult with an advanced solid tumor such as melanoma, head and neck, liver or kidney cancer. V is TRBV7-6 and J is TRBJ2-7; D is unclear. The material was CD4+ or CD8+ T cells sorted from blood, obtained in a trial of the OX40 agonist ivuxolimab. The CDR3 here is CASSLDSVDGEQYF. CDR3 coding DNA: TGTGCCAGCAGCTTAGACTCCGTAGACGGCGAGCAGTACTTC.